The sequence of this TCR beta chain was determined in a study of blood T cell repertoires in COVID-19. Study-level information: COVID-19 samples from acute and convalescent phases originated in the United States, Italy and Spain. PBMCs, B-cell-depleted T cells, or T cells were the source of the cDNA or gDNA that made up the material.

The ends were cut back, 0 bases at V and 7 bases at J, with 13 bases in the middle. The germline gives CDR1 MGHRA, CDR2 YSYEKL. The length of the CDR3 is 15 residues. The authors' processing: Estimation of nucleated cell counts relied on the amplification of reference gene primers. Using immunoSEQ multiplex PCR, the repertoire was profiled, and TCRdb retains in-frame clones only, with some absent. Clone size and V and J calls were adopted from that table, with D and trimming inferred from the DNA. Of tens of thousands of clones detected, 80% to 90% appear once; the ten largest clones hold 15% to 20%.

The chain uses TRBV4-1 and TRBJ2-1; the D gene is possibly TRBD1 (5 bases). This sequence originates from an older woman with acute or convalescent COVID-19. Sequencing input: peripheral blood. DNA for the CDR3: TGCGCCAGCAGCCAAGATTACACAGGAAGTAATGAGCAGTTCTTC. This sequence encodes CASSQDYTGSNEQFF.